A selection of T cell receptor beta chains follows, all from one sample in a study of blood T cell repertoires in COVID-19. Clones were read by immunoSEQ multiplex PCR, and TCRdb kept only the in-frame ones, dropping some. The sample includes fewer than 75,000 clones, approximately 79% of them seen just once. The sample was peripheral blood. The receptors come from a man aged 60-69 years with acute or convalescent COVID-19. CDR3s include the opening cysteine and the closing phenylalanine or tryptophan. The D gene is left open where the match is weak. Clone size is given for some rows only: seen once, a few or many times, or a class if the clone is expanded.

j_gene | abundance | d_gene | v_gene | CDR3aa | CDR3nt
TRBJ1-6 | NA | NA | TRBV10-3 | CAIKKGNSPLHF | TGTGCCATCAAGAAGGGGAATTCACCCCTCCACTTT
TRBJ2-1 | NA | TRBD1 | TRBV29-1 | CSVEERGTGGLHLTSYNEQFF | TGCAGCGTTGAAGAACGAGGGACAGGGGGCCTCCATCTCACCTCCTACAATGAGCAGTTCTTC
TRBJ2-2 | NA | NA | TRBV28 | CASGGGPTGELFF | TGTGCCAGCGGGGGGGGGCCCACCGGGGAGCTGTTTTTT
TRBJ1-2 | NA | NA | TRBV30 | CAWREGRYGYTF | TGTGCCTGGAGAGAGGGTCGCTATGGCTACACCTTC
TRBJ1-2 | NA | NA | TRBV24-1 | CATSDWQTYGYTF | TGTGCCACCAGTGATTGGCAGACTTATGGCTACACCTTC
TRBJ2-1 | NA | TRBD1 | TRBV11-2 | CASSFGQGNEQFF | TGTGCCAGCAGCTTCGGACAGGGGAATGAGCAGTTCTTC
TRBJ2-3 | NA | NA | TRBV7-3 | CASSPDITDTQYF | TGTGCCAGCAGCCCGGACATAACAGATACGCAGTATTTT
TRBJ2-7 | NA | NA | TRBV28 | CASSFQPGLSYEQYF | TGTGCCAGCAGTTTTCAGCCAGGCCTGTCGTACGAGCAGTACTTC
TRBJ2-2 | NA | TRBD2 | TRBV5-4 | CASSLDSGGGTGELFF | TGTGCCAGCAGCTTGGATAGCGGGGGAGGAACCGGGGAGCTGTTTTTT
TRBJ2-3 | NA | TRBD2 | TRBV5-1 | CASSLEGRGSDTQYF | TGCGCCAGCAGCTTGGAAGGGCGGGGGTCGGATACGCAGTATTTT
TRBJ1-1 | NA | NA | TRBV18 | CASSPRGQGGLTEAFF | TGTGCCAGCTCACCACGGGGCCAGGGAGGTCTCACTGAAGCTTTCTTT
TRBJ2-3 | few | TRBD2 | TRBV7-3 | CASSPAKTSGDRTDTQYF | TGTGCCAGCAGCCCCGCAAAGACTAGCGGGGACCGCACAGATACGCAGTATTTT
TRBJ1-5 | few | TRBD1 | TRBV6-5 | CASRRQGNQPQHF | TGTGCCAGCAGGAGACAGGGAAATCAGCCCCAGCATTTT
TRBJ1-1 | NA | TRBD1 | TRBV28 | CASRTGQETNEAFF | TGTGCCAGCAGGACCGGACAGGAGACAAATGAAGCTTTCTTT
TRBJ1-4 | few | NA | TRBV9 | CASSPRTATNEKLFF | TGTGCCAGCAGCCCCCGGACAGCAACTAATGAAAAACTGTTTTTT
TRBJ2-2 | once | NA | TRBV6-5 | CASSYSGRRNTGELFF | TGTGCCAGCAGTTACTCGGGCCGGCGGAACACCGGGGAGCTGTTTTTT
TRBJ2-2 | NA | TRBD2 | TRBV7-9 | CASSLVSGGHTGELFF | TGTGCCAGCAGCTTAGTGTCGGGGGGGCACACCGGGGAGCTGTTTTTT
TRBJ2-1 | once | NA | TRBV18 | CASSRPTGTSSYNEQFF | TGTGCCAGCTCACGCCCCACGGGCACTAGCTCCTACAATGAGCAGTTCTTC
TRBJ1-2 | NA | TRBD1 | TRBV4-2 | CASSRTTGESYGYTF | TGTGCCAGCAGCCGCACGACAGGGGAGTCATATGGCTACACCTTC
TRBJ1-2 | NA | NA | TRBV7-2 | CASSQVYGYTF | TGTGCCAGCAGCCAGGTCTATGGCTACACCTTC
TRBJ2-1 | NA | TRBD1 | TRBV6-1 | CASSEEYGTGGKYNEQFF | TGTGCCAGCAGTGAGGAATATGGGACAGGGGGTAAATACAATGAGCAGTTCTTC
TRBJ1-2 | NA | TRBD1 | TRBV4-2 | CASSNGVLGRGPNLYGYTF | TGTGCCAGCAGCAACGGGGTCTTGGGTAGGGGGCCCAATCTCTATGGCTACACCTTC
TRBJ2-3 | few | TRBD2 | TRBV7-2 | CASSTGLAYTDTQYF | TGTGCCAGCAGCACCGGACTAGCCTACACAGATACGCAGTATTTT
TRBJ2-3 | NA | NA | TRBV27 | CASTPVPADTQYF | TGTGCCAGCACCCCGGTTCCGGCAGATACGCAGTATTTT
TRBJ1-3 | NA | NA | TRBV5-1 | CASSLVPGYGNTIYF | TGCGCCAGCAGCTTGGTGCCGGGGTATGGAAACACCATATATTTT
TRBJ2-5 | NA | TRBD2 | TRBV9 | CASSVAGGQETQYF | TGTGCCAGCAGCGTAGCGGGGGGGCAAGAGACCCAGTACTTC
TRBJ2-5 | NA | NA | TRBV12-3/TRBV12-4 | CASSLDSQETQYF | TGTGCCAGCAGTTTAGACAGCCAAGAGACCCAGTACTTC
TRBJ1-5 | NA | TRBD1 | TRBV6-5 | CASAGTGAGNQPQHF | TGTGCCAGCGCCGGGACAGGGGCAGGCAATCAGCCCCAGCATTTT
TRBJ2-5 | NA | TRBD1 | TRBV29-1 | CSAATGTGETQYF | TGCAGCGCTGCGACAGGGACAGGGGAGACCCAGTACTTC
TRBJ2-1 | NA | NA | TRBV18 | CASSTMESGNEQFF | TGTGCCAGCTCCACAATGGAGTCCGGGAATGAGCAGTTCTTC
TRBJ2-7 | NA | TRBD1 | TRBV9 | CASSPRTGEIYEQYF | TGTGCCAGCAGCCCAAGGACAGGGGAAATCTACGAGCAGTACTTC
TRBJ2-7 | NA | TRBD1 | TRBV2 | CASKRDRGLDEQYF | TGTGCCAGCAAAAGAGACAGGGGGCTCGACGAGCAGTACTTC
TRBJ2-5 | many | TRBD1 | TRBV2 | CATQGAGETQYF | TGTGCCACACAGGGGGCCGGGGAGACCCAGTACTTC
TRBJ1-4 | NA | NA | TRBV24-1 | CATSDPGATNEKLFF | TGTGCCACCAGTGATCCCGGGGCAACTAATGAAAAACTGTTTTTT
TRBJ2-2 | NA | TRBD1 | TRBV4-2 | CASSQSGTGFTGELFF | TGTGCCAGCAGCCAAAGTGGGACAGGATTCACCGGGGAGCTGTTTTTT
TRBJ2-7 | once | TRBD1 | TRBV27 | CASRGQGPSYEQYF | TGTGCCAGCAGAGGACAGGGGCCCTCCTACGAGCAGTACTTC
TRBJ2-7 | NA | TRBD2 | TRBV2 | CASRATSGGYYEQYF | TGTGCCAGCAGGGCCACTAGCGGGGGATACTACGAGCAGTACTTC
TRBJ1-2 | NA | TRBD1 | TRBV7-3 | CASSLASTGGGGYGYTF | TGTGCCAGCAGCTTAGCCTCAACAGGGGGCGGGGGCTATGGCTACACCTTC
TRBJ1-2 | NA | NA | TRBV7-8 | CASGSAYYGYTF | TGTGCCAGTGGTTCAGCGTACTATGGCTACACCTTC
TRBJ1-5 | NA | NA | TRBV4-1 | CASSPKVGTKVNQPQHF | TGCGCCAGCAGCCCCAAAGTTGGGACAAAGGTCAATCAGCCCCAGCATTTT
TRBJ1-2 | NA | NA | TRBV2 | CASTDSIPNYGYTF | TGTGCCAGCACCGACAGTATCCCTAACTATGGCTACACCTTC
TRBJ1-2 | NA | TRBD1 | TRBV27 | CASSFIRGSYGYTF | TGTGCCAGCAGCTTCATCAGGGGGAGCTATGGCTACACCTTC
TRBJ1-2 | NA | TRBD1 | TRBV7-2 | CASSSWTGVGYTF | TGTGCCAGCAGCTCGTGGACAGGGGTTGGCTACACCTTC
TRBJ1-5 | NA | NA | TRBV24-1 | CATQDNDDQPQHF | TGTGCCACCCAGGACAACGACGATCAGCCCCAGCATTTT
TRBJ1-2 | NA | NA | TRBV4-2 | CASSQDRGEGDGYTF | TGTGCCAGCAGCCAAGATCGGGGGGAGGGAGATGGCTACACCTTC
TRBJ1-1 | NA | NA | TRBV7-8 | CASSKIRENTEAFF | TGTGCCAGCAGCAAAATCAGGGAAAACACTGAAGCTTTCTTT
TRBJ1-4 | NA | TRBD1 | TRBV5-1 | CASRAQQGAGEKLFF | TGCGCCAGCAGGGCGCAACAGGGGGCGGGTGAAAAACTGTTTTTT
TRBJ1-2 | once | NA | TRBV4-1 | CASSQDLRIANYGYTF | TGCGCCAGCAGCCAAGATCTGAGGATAGCTAACTATGGCTACACCTTC
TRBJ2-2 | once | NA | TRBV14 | CASSQGGLTTTGELFF | TGTGCCAGCAGCCAAGGAGGGTTGACCACCACCGGGGAGCTGTTTTTT
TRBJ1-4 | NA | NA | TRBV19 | CASSMRDFGLFF | TGTGCCAGTAGTATGCGCGATTTTGGACTGTTTTTT
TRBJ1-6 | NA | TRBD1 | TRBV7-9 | CASRTGQGEGSPLHF | TGTGCCAGCAGGACGGGACAGGGAGAGGGCTCACCCCTCCACTTT
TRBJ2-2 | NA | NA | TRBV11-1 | CASSFRREAGELFF | TGTGCCAGCAGCTTTAGAAGGGAGGCCGGGGAGCTGTTTTTT
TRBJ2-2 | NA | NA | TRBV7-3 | CASSPSPGELFF | TGTGCCAGCAGCCCCTCCCCCGGGGAGCTGTTTTTT
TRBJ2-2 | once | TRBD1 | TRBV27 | CASTGQGVTGELFF | TGTGCCAGCACGGGACAGGGCGTCACCGGGGAGCTGTTTTTT
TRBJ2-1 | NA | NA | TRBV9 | CASSPGTPYNEQFF | TGTGCCAGCAGCCCTGGGACACCCTACAATGAGCAGTTCTTC
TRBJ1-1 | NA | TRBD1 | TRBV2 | CASSDRQGGTEAFF | TGTGCCAGCAGTGACAGACAGGGGGGAACTGAAGCTTTCTTT
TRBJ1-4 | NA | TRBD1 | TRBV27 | CASSARTGLREKLFF | TGTGCCAGCAGTGCGAGGACAGGGCTACGGGAAAAACTGTTTTTT